The clone carrying this T cell receptor (beta chain) showed up many times. One entry per CDR3 protein, called by TCRdb with MiXCR from the PCR reads. There are hundreds of thousands of distinct CDR3 sequences in the sample; roughly 23% occur only once, and 0.7% to 0.9% lies in the top ten. The sample belongs to a study of molecular identifiers for immune sequencing clone quantification. Trimming took off 8 bases at V and 0 bases at J, with 17 bases between the two ends. Germline values: CDR1 GTSNPN, CDR2 SVGIG (reference sequence). This CDR3 has 15 amino acids. The chain joins TRBV30 to TRBJ1-5; D is unclear. Sequences were obtained from naive CD8+ T cells from blood, with Jurkat cell RNA spiked in. Subset given: FACS-sorted CD8+CD4-CCR7+CD45RA+ naive T cells. The TCR was taken from a human donor in good health. Some libraries in this study had Jurkat cell RNA spiked in. CDR3 residues: CARSGSGYSNQPQHF. The CDR3 nucleotides are TGTGCCCGCTCTGGTTCTGGGTATAGCAATCAGCCCCAGCATTTT.